These 20 T cell receptor beta chains came from one sample sequenced in a study of cytomegalovirus exposure and HLA in healthy donors. Clones were read by immunoSEQ multiplex PCR, and TCRdb kept only the in-frame ones, dropping some. The sample includes 60,000 to 80,000 clones, around four fifths of them seen just once. The specimen sequenced was PBMCs. The receptors stem from a man aged 25-45 years in good health and CMV-seronegative.

The rearrangement links TRBV6-6 to TRBJ2-7; 8 nucleotides line up with TRBD1. The ends lost 8 bases at V and 4 bases at J; junction bases unmatched: 4. CDR1 and CDR2 from the germline V gene are MNHNY and SVGAGI (reference sequence). The CDR3 is 12 amino acids. This CDR3 is CASGQGGYEQYV. The DNA for the CDR3 is TGTGCCAGCGGACAGGGCGGGTACGAGCAGTACGTC.

V gene TRBV11-2 combines with J gene TRBJ2-1, with D tentatively TRBD2 (6 bases). The CDR3 covers 17 residues. Germline CDR1 SGHAT, CDR2 FQNNGV. Trimming cost V 7 bases and J 0 bases, with 19 bases left between them. Here the CDR3 reads CASTVSLAGSSYNEQFF. The CDR3 bases are TGTGCCAGCACCGTCTCGCTTGCGGGGAGCTCCTACAATGAGCAGTTCTTC.

The chain carries TRBV28 and TRBJ1-1; perhaps TRBD1 as D (5 bases). Germline V gene lookup returns CDR1 MDHEN and CDR2 SYDVKM. Trimming took off 7 bases at V and 4 bases at J, with 19 bases between the two ends. The CDR3 is 15 amino acids. The CDR3 DNA reads TGTGCCAGCATGGACCCTCTGGGGGAGGGCACTGAAGCTTTCTTT. Its protein product is CASMDPLGEGTEAFF.

The chain couples TRBV28 to TRBJ1-2; D gene unclear. The CDR3 runs 14 residues. Germline V gene lookup returns CDR1 MDHEN and CDR2 SYDVKM. Deletions cut 3 bases from V and 3 bases from J, with 11 bases between. The CDR3 nucleotides are TGTGCCAGCAGTTTGGGAGTCTCGGACTATGGCTACACCTTC. This gives the protein CASSLGVSDYGYTF.

The rearrangement links TRBV15 to TRBJ2-1; D perhaps matches TRBD2 (6 bases). This CDR3 has 12 amino acids. The germline V gene encodes CDR1 LNHNV and CDR2 YYDKDF (reference sequence). Trimming stripped 1 base from V and 8 bases from J, with 6 bases between. The CDR3 loop is CATSRAGDEQFF. For the CDR3, the DNA is TGTGCCACCAGCAGAGCGGGGGATGAGCAGTTCTTC.

This clone showed up just a few times. The CDR3 protein is CASSESGGASEQYF. The CDR3 region has the DNA TGTGCCAGCAGTGAATCGGGAGGGGCATCCGAGCAGTACTTC. The chain employs TRBV6-1 and TRBJ2-7, with 8 bases that match TRBD2. Germline V gives CDR1 MNHNS, CDR2 SASEGT. CDR3 size: 14 residues. The V gene end was trimmed by 2 bases and the J gene end by 6 bases; junction bases not matched to a gene: 6.

The chain recombines TRBV7-8 with TRBJ2-7; TRBD1 matches at 7 bases. The V gene's germline CDR1 is SGHVS and CDR2 FQNEAQ. The CDR3 extends over 15 amino acids. With V trimmed by 5 bases and J by 3 bases, 10 bases remained unmatched. CDR3 region: CASSLLYRDSYEQYF. The CDR3, as DNA: TGTGCCAGCAGCCTTCTGTACCGGGACAGCTACGAGCAGTACTTC.

The chain couples TRBV7-9 to TRBJ1-2, with a possible D match to TRBD1 (6 bases). The CDR3 is made up of 13 amino acids. CDR1 is SEHNR, CDR2 FQNEAQ, per germline (reference sequence). V was pared by 6 bases and J by 3 bases, with 11 bases between. Here the CDR3 DNA reads TGTGCCAGCAGTCAGGGGCAGGACTATGGCTACACCTTC. Protein product: CASSQGQDYGYTF.

This rearrangement joins TRBV5-6 to TRBJ1-5, with a tentative D call TRBD1 (5 bases). Trimming shortened V by 0 bases and J by 0 bases, and 13 bases separated the two germline ends. This CDR3 has 17 amino acids. Germline values: CDR1 SGHDT, CDR2 YYEEEE. In DNA form, the CDR3 reads TGTGCCAGCAGCTTGGGGGTAGGGGATTATAGCAATCAGCCCCAGCATTTT. This translates into CASSLGVGDYSNQPQHF.

The chain employs TRBV5-1 and TRBJ1-5; 9 bases fit TRBD1. From germline, CDR1 is SGHRS and CDR2 YFSETQ. This CDR3 contains 15 residues. V lost 2 bases to trimming and J lost 4 bases; unmatched junction nucleotides: 4. This CDR3 is CASSFGQGTNQPQHF. The DNA of the CDR3 is TGCGCCAGCAGCTTCGGACAGGGGACTAATCAGCCCCAGCATTTT.

The chain combines TRBV7-9 with TRBJ1-4; a weak D match, TRBD1 (6 bases). Germline CDR1 is SEHNR and CDR2 is FQNEAQ (reference sequence). The germline V and J ends were trimmed by 5 bases and 0 bases, with 19 bases remaining between them. The CDR3 contains 18 residues. The CDR3 DNA is TGTGCCAGCAGCCCCCGTTCTGGGGGCACTGCAACTAATGAAAAACTGTTTTTT. It specifies CASSPRSGGTATNEKLFF. The variable domain in full, completed from reference TRBV7-9 and TRBJ1-4, reads DTGVSQNPRHKITKRGQNVTFRCDPISEHNRLYWYRQTLGQGPEFLTYFQNEAQLEKSRLLSDRFSAERPKGSFSTLEIQRTEQGDSAMYLCASSPRSGGTATNEKLFFGSGTQLSVL.

This chain links TRBV7-3 with TRBJ2-5; 11 nucleotides match TRBD2. Unmatched junction bases numbered 7, after V lost 2 bases and J lost 5 bases. Germline V gives CDR1 SGHTA, CDR2 FQGTGA. CDR3 length: 16 amino acids. The CDR3 DNA reads TGTGCCAGCAGCTTAGCGGTAGCGGGAGGGCCCGAGACCCAGTACTTC. Protein product: CASSLAVAGGPETQYF.

The genes are TRBV29-1 and TRBJ2-5; D may be TRBD1 (5 bases). CDR3 size: 13 residues. CDR1 and CDR2 (germline): SQVTM, ANQGSEA. Trimming cost V 4 bases and J 1 base, with 10 bases left between them. The CDR3 DNA reads as TGCAGCGTTGGAAGGGGCTTCCAAGAGACCCAGTACTTC. Translated, it gives CSVGRGFQETQYF.

This chain joins TRBV30 and TRBJ1-1, with D perhaps TRBD1 (5 bases). Trimming took 5 bases from V and 1 from J, leaving 11 bases between them. This CDR3 is 13 amino acids long. Germline-derived CDR1 and CDR2 are GTSNPN and SVGIG (reference sequence). The CDR3 DNA is TGTGCCTGGGAGCGTACAGGGAACACTGAAGCTTTCTTT. Protein sequence: CAWERTGNTEAFF.

The CDR3 spells CASSFSPTDSRSNYGYTF. For the CDR3, the DNA is TGTGCCAGCAGCTTCTCACCTACCGACAGTCGATCTAACTATGGCTACACCTTC. The chain combines TRBV7-8 with TRBJ1-2; D is possibly TRBD1 (5 bases). The germline CDR1 and CDR2 sequences are SGHVS and FQNEAQ. This CDR3 has 18 amino acids. Trimming removed 3 bases at V and 0 bases at J, with 20 bases between.

This sequence joins TRBV19 and TRBJ2-3; the D is unclear. V shed 0 bases and J shed 0 bases, with 16 bases lying between them. The CDR3 has 18 residues. The germline V gene encodes CDR1 LNHDA and CDR2 SQIVND (reference sequence). CDR3 sequence reads: CASSIDFFRDSSTDTQYF. The DNA of the CDR3 is TGTGCCAGTAGTATAGATTTCTTTAGAGACTCTAGCACAGATACGCAGTATTTT.

The rearrangement joins TRBV19 to TRBJ1-2, with TRBD1 identical over 11 bases. The CDR3 has 14 residues. V lost 6 bases, J lost 8 bases, and 8 bases stayed unmatched. Germline CDR1 is LNHDA and CDR2 is SQIVND (reference sequence). CDR3 region: CASRGTGGRGGYTF. The CDR3 coding sequence is TGTGCCAGTAGGGGGACAGGGGGAAGAGGAGGCTACACCTTC.

The CDR3 sequence: CASSYSPGYGYTF. In DNA, the CDR3 is TGTGCCAGCAGTTACTCGCCGGGCTATGGCTACACCTTC. The J gene is TRBJ1-2, the V gene TRBV6-5, with D hard to call. This CDR3 has 13 residues. Trimming took off 0 bases at V and 4 bases at J, with 6 bases between the two ends. In germline, CDR1 is MNHEY, CDR2 SVGAGI.

The chain is built from TRBV5-1 and TRBJ2-3; TRBD2 agrees at 13 bases. V lost 7 bases and J lost 1; bases outside the gene matches: 6. The germline CDR1 and CDR2 sequences are SGHRS and YFSETQ. There are 16 residues in the CDR3. The CDR3 loop is CASGTGTSGGTDTQYF. The CDR3 DNA reads as TGCGCCAGCGGAACTGGGACTAGCGGGGGCACAGATACGCAGTATTTT.

This chain uses TRBV7-9 with TRBJ1-2; D unclear. V lost 0 bases and J lost 0, with 17 bases in between. Germline assignment: CDR1 SEHNR and CDR2 FQNEAQ (reference sequence). The CDR3 contains 18 residues. The CDR3 DNA reads TGTGCCAGCAGCTTAGCTTCGAGCAGGCACATCTCTAACTATGGCTACACCTTC. Protein: CASSLASSRHISNYGYTF.